This T cell receptor beta chain comes out of a study of brain T cells in children with intractable seizures. Time point specified: blood from clinic visit 5 months post-surgery; TSC patient then seizure free. Only cases whose brain tissue showed the highest T cell transcript signatures were sequenced. A remark on this clone: Its antigen is not identified.

Germline V lookup: CDR1 LNHDA, CDR2 SQIVND (reference sequence). V was pared by 7 bases and J by 6 bases, with 30 bases between. The CDR3 length is 19 residues. Whole-study findings and limits: Viral specificity was inferred only from CDR3 similarity; HCMV serostatus was unknown.

Produced via immunoSEQ multiplex PCR; TCRdb's table is partial and in-frame only. The sample holds hundreds of thousands of clones, 93% seen once. The TCR sequence derives from a boy younger than two with tuberous sclerosis and intractable seizures. This specimen was peripheral blood, taken roughly 5 months after surgery. The chain employs TRBV19 and TRBJ1-4, with D maybe TRBD1 (5 bases). Here the CDR3 DNA reads TGTGCCAGTACCTCAACCAAAACCCCCCGCAGGGAGAAATATGAAAAACTGTTTTTT. Protein sequence: CASTSTKTPRREKYEKLFF.